Only a few counts were recorded for the clone carrying this T cell receptor (beta chain). Per the germline V gene, CDR1 is SEHNR and CDR2 is FQNEAQ (reference sequence). Deletions cut 6 bases from V and 1 base from J, with 12 bases between. This CDR3 region has 15 residues. TCRdb reprocessed the 5' RACE reads via MiXCR and lists one record per CDR3 protein. The profile shows roughly 120,000 distinct CDR3 sequences, 15% to 20% of them singletons. The data were obtained in a study of T-cell memory formation after mild COVID-19. The chain links TRBV7-9 to TRBJ2-2; D unclear. The origin of this receptor is an adult woman who had mild COVID-19 (a few samples of this study predate the infection). Cell type and time point are not known. Material for sequencing was PBMCs or a T cell subset sorted from them (not recorded which). This CDR3 is CASSSRRQNTGELFF. In DNA, the CDR3 is TGTGCCAGCAGTTCACGACGACAGAACACCGGGGAGCTGTTTTTT.